The clone carrying this TCR beta chain turned up a few times. Its specificity is unknown. The data derive from a study of T cells after yellow fever vaccination. Across the study: For low cell numbers, libraries were made with SMART-Seq v4 Ultra Low Input.

Germline CDR1 reads SGHTA; CDR2 reads FQGTGA. V dropped 9 bases and J dropped 7 bases, with 4 bases sitting between them. This CDR3 comprises 8 residues. From the 5' RACE reads, TCRdb called clonotypes with MiXCR, one entry per CDR3 protein. In the table there are some 390,000 distinct CDR3 sequences, under 20% of which are singletons. Findings of the study overall: Clonotypes shared by both compartments, CD4 and CD8, made up a small share. Secondary responses were weaker yet peaked faster, day 5 versus 15.

The chain has TRBV7-3 and TRBJ2-7; D is ambiguous. Sample: PBMCs, taken before the yellow fever booster vaccination. The clonotype was recovered from a man between 18 and 29 years old who received the YFV17D yellow fever vaccine. The CDR3 spells CARGEQYF. The CDR3 nucleotides read TGTGCCAGGGGAGAGCAGTACTTC.